A single sample is the source of the 29 T cell receptor beta chains below, sequenced in a study of shared T cell receptors in the human thymus. Clones were sequenced by immunoSEQ multiplex PCR, and TCRdb holds only the in-frame ones, with some missing. The repertoire has hundreds of thousands of clones, roughly 94% of them found once; the top ten carry roughly 0.02%. The sequenced material came from thymocytes. The receptors derive from a human donor.

The gene calls are TRBV7-6 and TRBJ2-5; D is possibly TRBD1 (6 bases). Germline CDR1 SGHVS, CDR2 FNYEAQ. Trimming removed 4 bases at V and 7 bases at J, with 10 bases between. This CDR3 is 12 amino acids long. In DNA, the CDR3 is TGTGCCAGCAGCTGCAGGGGCCGGACCCAGTACTTC. This codes for CASSCRGRTQYF.

This clone was seen just once. The chain recombines TRBV4-2 with TRBJ2-5; D ambiguous. Germline V gene sequence: CDR1 LGHNA, CDR2 YNFKEQ. This CDR3 spans 13 amino acids. V was clipped by 0 bases and J by 1 base, with 3 bases between them. CDR3 amino acids: CASSQEGQETQYF. In DNA form, the CDR3 reads TGTGCCAGCAGCCAAGAGGGCCAAGAGACCCAGTACTTC.

The V call is TRBV6-6, the J call TRBJ2-5; D may correspond to TRBD1 or TRBD2 (5 bases each). Trimming took off 2 bases at V and 8 bases at J, with 18 bases between the two ends. This CDR3 region has 15 residues. Germline values: CDR1 MNHNY, CDR2 SVGAGI (reference sequence). This CDR3 is CASSYDSRDLPTQYF. The CDR3, as DNA: TGTGCCAGCAGTTACGACTCAAGGGACCTCCCAACCCAGTACTTC.

The rearrangement joins TRBV7-3 to TRBJ2-7; the D gene could be TRBD1 or TRBD2 (6 bases each). This CDR3 has 18 amino acids. V shed 5 bases and J shed 0 bases, with 23 bases lying between them. CDR1 SGHTA and CDR2 FQGTGA come from the germline V gene. This CDR3 is CASSTRDILPGGSYEQYF. The CDR3, as DNA: TGTGCCAGCAGCACGAGGGACATCTTACCCGGGGGCTCCTACGAGCAGTACTTC.

The gene calls are TRBV9 and TRBJ1-2; D not certain. The CDR3 covers 16 residues. Trimming cost V 0 bases and J 2 bases, with 14 bases left between them. Per the germline V gene, CDR1 is SGDLS and CDR2 is YYNGEE. Here the CDR3 reads CASSVASEGYNYGYTF. CDR3 DNA: TGTGCCAGCAGCGTAGCTTCCGAAGGGTACAACTATGGCTACACCTTC.

This CDR3 is CASKRSRERSYNEQFF. The CDR3 DNA follows: TGTGCCAGCAAAAGATCACGGGAAAGGTCCTACAATGAGCAGTTCTTC. The chain employs TRBV4-2 and TRBJ2-1; possibly TRBD2 for D (5 bases). Germline CDR1 is LGHNA and CDR2 is YNFKEQ. This CDR3 contains 16 residues. V lost 7 bases to trimming and J lost 1 base, with 17 bases between them.

The chain combines TRBV5-6 with TRBJ1-2, with 8 bases lining up with TRBD1. Germline assignment: CDR1 SGHDT and CDR2 YYEEEE. The CDR3 runs 15 residues. J lost 5 bases, V lost 4 bases, and 10 bases had no gene match. In nucleotides, the CDR3 is TGTGCCAGCAGCCCCCCTCCCAGGGGGCATTATGGCTACACCTTC. It specifies CASSPPPRGHYGYTF. The full variable domain, its missing parts supplied by reference TRBV5-6 and TRBJ1-2, is DAGVTQSPTHLIKTRGQQVTLRCSPKSGHDTVSWYQQALGQGPQFIFQYYEEEERQRGNFPDRFSGHQFPNYSSELNVNALLLGDSALYLCASSPPPRGHYGYTFGSGTRLTVV.

The chain has TRBV7-6 and TRBJ2-1, with 13 positions matching TRBD2. The germline gives CDR1 SGHVS, CDR2 FNYEAQ. V trimming: 5 bases; J trimming: 8 bases; junction bases outside the gene matches: 9. CDR3 length: 16 residues. The CDR3, as DNA: TGTGCCAGCAGCCCGACACTAGCGGGAGGGCCTTATGAGCAGTTCTTC. As protein: CASSPTLAGGPYEQFF.

The genes are TRBV4-1 and TRBJ2-7; 12 bases align to TRBD2. From germline, CDR1 is MGHRA and CDR2 YSYEKL. After removal of 4 bases from V and 3 bases from J, the junction contained 16 bases not matched to a gene. The CDR3 sequence is 19 residues long. The DNA for the CDR3 is TGCGCCAGCAGCCGGAGGGAAAATCTCGGACTAGCGGGAAACTACGAGCAGTACTTC. Amino acids: CASSRRENLGLAGNYEQYF.

The chain uses TRBV29-1 and TRBJ2-1, with D possibly TRBD1 on 5 matching bases. This CDR3 has 14 amino acids. Trimming shortened V by 0 bases and J by 4 bases, and 10 bases separated the two germline ends. CDR1 is SQVTM, CDR2 ANQGSEA, per germline. The CDR3 region is CSVEDNDSYNEQFF. For the CDR3, the DNA is TGCAGCGTTGAAGATAATGACAGTTACAATGAGCAGTTCTTC.

This clone turned up a few times. The rearrangement links TRBV9 to TRBJ1-2; D is perhaps TRBD1 (5 bases). This CDR3 has 12 residues. CDR1 and CDR2 from the germline V gene are SGDLS and YYNGEE. The V gene lost 3 bases and the J gene lost 10 bases, with 13 bases spanning the gap. This CDR3 is CASSATGGSYTF. In nucleotides, the CDR3 is TGTGCCAGCAGCGCCACCGGGGGTTCCTACACCTTC.

This chain connects TRBV27 to TRBJ2-7; D is unresolved. V was pared by 7 bases and J by 3 bases, with 16 bases between. There are 14 residues in the CDR3. Germline loops: CDR1 MNHEY, CDR2 SMNVEV (reference sequence). CDR3 DNA: TGTGCCAGCAACTTACCCACCGACGGCTACGAGCAGTACTTC. This encodes CASNLPTDGYEQYF.

The chain recombines TRBV28 with TRBJ2-5, with D perhaps being TRBD1 or TRBD2 (5 bases each). The CDR3 has 13 amino acids. V was clipped by 5 bases and J by 5 bases, with 12 bases between them. The germline V gene has CDR1 MDHEN and CDR2 SYDVKM. In DNA, the CDR3 is TGTGCCAGCAGTCCTGTGTGGGGGGAGACCCAGTACTTC. Protein product: CASSPVWGETQYF.

The chain employs TRBV27 and TRBJ1-4; D not resolved. The V gene's germline CDR1 is MNHEY and CDR2 SMNVEV (reference sequence). Between the trimmed V and J ends, which lost 9 bases and 0 bases, there was a span of 11 bases. This CDR3 has 14 amino acids. The CDR3 here is CASGGSTTNEKLFF. The CDR3 DNA follows: TGTGCCAGTGGCGGCAGTACAACTAATGAAAAACTGTTTTTT.

The V and J genes are TRBV28 and TRBJ2-1; D may be TRBD1 (5 bases). Deletions cut 3 bases from V and 8 bases from J, with 20 bases between. This CDR3 has 16 amino acids. From germline, CDR1 is MDHEN and CDR2 SYDVKM. CDR3 coding DNA: TGTGCCAGCAGTTTTCCTAGGGGTACCACTCAGGATGAGCAGTTCTTC. Amino acids: CASSFPRGTTQDEQFF. The complete variable domain, with remaining parts taken from reference TRBV28 and TRBJ2-1, reads DVKVTQSSRYLVKRTGEKVFLECVQDMDHENMFWYRQDPGLGLRLIYFSYDVKMKEKGDIPEGYSVSREKKERFSLILESASTNQTSMYLCASSFPRGTTQDEQFFGPGTRLTVL.

J is TRBJ2-1 and V is TRBV5-6; D not resolved. Germline lookup yields CDR1 SGHDT and CDR2 YYEEEE. The V gene lost 6 bases and the J gene lost 3 bases, with 16 bases spanning the gap. CDR3 length: 15 amino acids. CDR3 sequence: CASTSKPSYYNEQFF. The CDR3 bases are TGTGCCAGCACCTCTAAGCCGAGCTACTACAATGAGCAGTTCTTC.

The rearrangement uses TRBV28 and TRBJ2-5; weak D call: TRBD2 (7 bases). Per germline, CDR1 MDHEN and CDR2 SYDVKM. The CDR3 has 18 amino acids. Trimming stripped 8 bases from V and 3 bases from J, with 28 bases between. CDR3 loop: CASYSRWGVGGVEETQYF. The CDR3 DNA sequence: TGTGCCAGCTATTCTAGGTGGGGAGTAGGGGGGGTTGAAGAGACCCAGTACTTC.

This rearrangement joins TRBV11-2 to TRBJ2-1; 16 bases line up with TRBD2. After removal of 3 bases from V and 14 bases from J, the junction contained 16 bases not matched to a gene. The germline gives CDR1 SGHAT, CDR2 FQNNGV. The CDR3 runs to 18 residues. The CDR3 protein is CASSFTGTSGRASPEEFF. DNA for the CDR3: TGTGCCAGCAGCTTTACCGGGACTAGCGGGAGGGCCTCTCCCGAGGAGTTCTTC.

The chain employs TRBV28 and TRBJ1-5, with TRBD1 identical over 8 bases. Germline values: CDR1 MDHEN, CDR2 SYDVKM. CDR3 length equals 16 residues. V lost 6 bases and J lost 2; bases outside the gene matches: 9. CDR3 loop: CASSRGDRGGNQPQHF. The CDR3 DNA reads as TGTGCCAGCAGCCGAGGCGACAGGGGTGGCAATCAGCCCCAGCATTTT.

The chain combines TRBV28 with TRBJ2-1, with 9 bases identical to TRBD2. V gave up 5 bases and J gave up 8 bases; unmatched junction bases: 10. The CDR3 runs to 15 residues. Germline V lookup: CDR1 MDHEN, CDR2 SYDVKM. The CDR3 is CASSPLSGSRDEQFF. The CDR3 DNA reads as TGTGCCAGCAGTCCCCTTAGCGGGAGCAGGGATGAGCAGTTCTTC. The entire variable domain, with the rest obtained from reference TRBV28 and TRBJ2-1, is as follows: DVKVTQSSRYLVKRTGEKVFLECVQDMDHENMFWYRQDPGLGLRLIYFSYDVKMKEKGDIPEGYSVSREKKERFSLILESASTNQTSMYLCASSPLSGSRDEQFFGPGTRLTVL.

In regard to this clone: The sample carries other DNA sequences with the same CDR3. The V gene is TRBV5-1, the J gene TRBJ1-1; TRBD1 matches 8 bases. CDR1 SGHRS and CDR2 YFSETQ come from the germline V gene. The CDR3 has 15 amino acids. V trimming: 0 bases; J trimming: 1 base; junction bases outside the gene matches: 2. CDR3 region: CASSLGGTGNTEAFF. CDR3 bases: TGCGCCAGCAGCTTGGGAGGGACAGGGAACACTGAAGCTTTCTTT.

CDR3 coding DNA: TGTGCCAGCAGCTCAGACCTCGGGACCTCTGGTTACAATGAGCAGTTCTTC. Translated, it gives CASSSDLGTSGYNEQFF. The J gene is TRBJ2-1, the V gene TRBV7-2; D may match TRBD1 or TRBD2 (5 bases each). Germline values: CDR1 SGHTA, CDR2 FQGNSA. The V gene lost 4 bases and the J gene lost 4 bases, with 20 bases spanning the gap. This CDR3 region has 17 residues.

The V call is TRBV27, the J call TRBJ2-1; tentatively, D is TRBD2 (6 bases). CDR1 is MNHEY and CDR2 is SMNVEV in the germline V gene (reference sequence). V lost 3 bases and J lost 1, with 13 bases in between. This CDR3 is built from 16 residues. In DNA, the CDR3 is TGTGCCAGCAGTTTCCTTCGGGGGTGGTCCTACAATGAGCAGTTCTTC. Its protein product is CASSFLRGWSYNEQFF.

V gene TRBV29-1 combines with J gene TRBJ2-3, with 7 positions matching TRBD2. The germline gives CDR1 SQVTM, CDR2 ANQGSEA. CDR3 size: 16 residues. Trimming at V came to 2 bases and at J to 0 bases, leaving 8 bases not matched to a gene. The CDR3 spells CSVERSGRISTDTQYF. Here the CDR3 DNA reads TGCAGCGTTGAACGTAGCGGGCGTATAAGCACAGATACGCAGTATTTT.

J is TRBJ1-1 and V is TRBV7-6; D unclear. Per the germline V gene, CDR1 is SGHVS and CDR2 is FNYEAQ. Trimming removed 6 bases at V and 6 bases at J, with 17 bases between. The CDR3 length is 14 residues. CDR3 sequence (DNA): TGTGCCAGCAGACCCGGCTGGGTAGGGTCTGAAGCTTTCTTT. This codes for CASRPGWVGSEAFF. Full variable domain (outside the CDR3, taken from reference TRBV7-6 and TRBJ1-1): GAGVSQSPRYKVTKRGQDVALRCDPISGHVSLYWYRQALGQGPEFLTYFNYEAQQDKSGLPNDRFSAERPEGSISTLTIQRTEQRDSAMYRCASRPGWVGSEAFFGQGTRLTVV.

The rearrangement joins TRBV28 to TRBJ2-7; D tentatively reads TRBD1 or TRBD2 (5 bases each). The CDR3 covers 13 residues. CDR1 is MDHEN, CDR2 SYDVKM, per germline. With 6 bases removed from V and 2 bases from J, the gap between germline ends came to 11 bases. The CDR3 region has the DNA TGTGCCAGCAGGGGACCGATAACCTACGAGCAGTACTTC. Amino acid sequence: CASRGPITYEQYF.

This chain links TRBV4-1 with TRBJ1-1, with unresolved D. V was cut by 3 bases and J by 0 bases, with 29 bases left in between. The CDR3 consists of 21 residues. Germline V gene lookup returns CDR1 MGHRA and CDR2 YSYEKL. CDR3 bases: TGCGCCAGCAGCCATCCGGCTGGGCATCCCTTTAGGACCGGGATGAACACTGAAGCTTTCTTT. It specifies CASSHPAGHPFRTGMNTEAFF.

The rearrangement links TRBV27 to TRBJ2-7; D is unresolved. The ends were cut back, 3 bases at V and 0 bases at J, with 9 bases in the middle. There are 14 residues in the CDR3. Germline V CDR1 and CDR2: MNHEY, SMNVEV (reference sequence). This chain's CDR3 is CASSLKRSSYEQYF. The CDR3 nucleotides read TGTGCCAGCAGTTTGAAACGGAGCTCCTACGAGCAGTACTTC.

The J gene is TRBJ2-3, the V gene TRBV9, with D perhaps matching TRBD1 or TRBD2 (5 bases each). There are 15 residues in the CDR3. V shed 3 bases and J shed 1 base, with 12 bases lying between them. Germline loops: CDR1 SGDLS, CDR2 YYNGEE. The CDR3 nucleotides are TGTGCCAGCAGCGGCCGGGACCCCCGCACAGATACGCAGTATTTT. Protein product: CASSGRDPRTDTQYF.